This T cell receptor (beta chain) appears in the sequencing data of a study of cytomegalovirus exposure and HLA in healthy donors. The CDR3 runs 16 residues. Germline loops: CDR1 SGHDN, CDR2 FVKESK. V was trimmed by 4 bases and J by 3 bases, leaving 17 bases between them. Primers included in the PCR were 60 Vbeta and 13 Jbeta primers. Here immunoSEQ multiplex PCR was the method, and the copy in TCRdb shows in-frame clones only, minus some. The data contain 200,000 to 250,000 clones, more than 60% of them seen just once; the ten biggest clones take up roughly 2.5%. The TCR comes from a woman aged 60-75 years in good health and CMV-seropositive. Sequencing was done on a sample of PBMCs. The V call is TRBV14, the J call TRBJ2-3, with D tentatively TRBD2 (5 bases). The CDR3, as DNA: TGTGCCAGCAGCCCTTCCAGGACTTCGGGGACAGATACGCAGTATTTT. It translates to CASSPSRTSGTDTQYF. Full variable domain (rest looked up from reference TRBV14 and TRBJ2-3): EAGVTQFPSHSVIEKGQTVTLRCDPISGHDNLYWYRRVMGKEIKFLLHFVKESKQDESGMPNNRFLAERTGGTYSTLKVQPAELEDSGVYFCASSPSRTSGTDTQYFGPGTRLTVL.